A single sample is the source of the 8 T cell receptor beta chains below, sequenced in a study of memory CD8 T cells in hepatitis C reinfection. Time point described: pre-reinfection, 55 to 20 weeks before reinfection detection. Sorted cells were sequenced directly ex vivo without any in vitro expansion. Clones were read by immunoSEQ multiplex PCR, and TCRdb kept only the in-frame ones, dropping some. Found here are 50,000 or so clones, under 90% of them singletons; the top ten hold approximately 1%. The sequencing sample was made of naive CD8+ T cells sorted from blood. The origin of the receptors is a young man with hepatitis C virus infection.

J is TRBJ2-7 and V is TRBV19; D remains ambiguous. The V end lost 2 bases, the J end lost 0 bases, and 8 bases lay between the germline ends. The CDR3 runs to 14 residues. Germline CDR1 LNHDA, CDR2 SQIVND (reference sequence). In DNA form, the CDR3 reads TGTGCCAGTAGTATATCGGGTTCCTCCTACGAGCAGTACTTC. Protein sequence: CASSISGSSYEQYF.

This CDR3 reads CSVEDGWTDGSNYGYTF. CDR3 DNA: TGCAGCGTTGAAGATGGGTGGACAGACGGATCTAACTATGGCTACACCTTC. The genes are TRBV29-1 and TRBJ1-2; perhaps TRBD1 as D (6 bases). CDR1 SQVTM and CDR2 ANQGSEA come from the germline V gene. The V and J ends lost 0 bases and 0 bases respectively, with 17 bases between them. The length of the CDR3 is 17 residues.

This clone was seen only once. The V call is TRBV6-6, the J call TRBJ2-1; the match to TRBD2 covers 9 bases. Germline values: CDR1 MNHNY, CDR2 SVGAGI (reference sequence). The trim removed 6 bases at V and 4 bases at J, leaving 10 bases unmatched. The CDR3 contains 16 residues. CDR3 nucleotides: TGTGCCAGCAGATCTAAGGGACTAGCCGATTACAATGAGCAGTTCTTC. Its translation is CASRSKGLADYNEQFF.

V usage is TRBV7-9 and J usage is TRBJ2-3; 8 bases line up with TRBD1. V was pared by 6 bases and J by 3 bases, with 8 bases of the junction left unmatched. Germline CDR1 SEHNR, CDR2 FQNEAQ (reference sequence). The CDR3 is 15 residues long. The CDR3 DNA is TGTGCCAGCAGGCAACCAGGGGGCGGTACAGATACGCAGTATTTT. Residues: CASRQPGGGTDTQYF.

This clone was counted a single time. The chain combines TRBV5-4 with TRBJ2-3, with 9 bases fitting TRBD1. CDR3 size: 15 residues. J was trimmed by 1 base and V by 3 bases; bases with no gene match: 3. Germline V gene lookup returns CDR1 SGHNT and CDR2 YYREEE (reference sequence). The CDR3 DNA is TGTGCCAGCAGCTCACGGACAGGGGGCACAGATACGCAGTATTTT. It encodes CASSSRTGGTDTQYF.

The chain carries TRBV4-3 and TRBJ2-3; 7 nucleotides agree with TRBD1. The ends lost 0 bases at V and 4 bases at J; junction bases unmatched: 7. Germline V lookup: CDR1 LGHNA, CDR2 YSLEER. The CDR3 runs to 16 residues. The CDR3 spells CASSQDLGGSADTQYF. The DNA of the CDR3 is TGCGCCAGCAGCCAAGATTTAGGGGGCTCTGCAGATACGCAGTATTTT.

As DNA, the CDR3 is TGTGCCAGCAGCAAACGGACAAAGGGGACACCCTACAATGAGCAGTTCTTC. It encodes CASSKRTKGTPYNEQFF. This chain links TRBV21-1 with TRBJ2-1; the tabulated D call, TRBD1, remains unverified against the DNA. TRBV21-1 is a pseudogene. There are 17 residues in the CDR3.

The chain is built from TRBV4-1 and TRBJ1-5, with 10 positions matching TRBD1. The CDR3 spans 18 residues. CDR1 MGHRA and CDR2 YSYEKL come from the germline V gene. V shed 4 bases and J 2 bases; nucleotides not matched to a gene: 11. The CDR3 DNA reads TGCGCCAGCAGCCTTTCTAGGGGGACAGGGGAGGGCAATCAGCCCCAGCATTTT. Amino acids: CASSLSRGTGEGNQPQHF.